A selection of T cell receptor beta chains follows, all from one sample in a study of post-analysis software for immune sequencing data. One entry per CDR3 protein, called by TCRdb with MiXCR from the PCR reads. The table shows about 770,000 distinct CDR3 sequences, with around 42% occurring only once. Material: blood. These receptors were taken from a girl aged 10 to 17 with multiple sclerosis. Each CDR3 is given with its conserved first and last residue. The size field is filled for only some rows; it gives once, few, many or a size class.

TRBV28 | . | CASRTTGLGLINNEQFF
TRBV7-7 | . | CATAAGKLGEQYF
TRBV6-1 | . | CASSEVTGQGAYNEQFF
TRBV12-3/TRBV12-4 | . | CASSSHTGTTLWDEQFF
TRBV20-1 | . | CSARDTDRGPSPLHF
TRBV4-3 | many | CASSQGAHGDGYSPLHF
TRBV11-2 | few | CASSPTRTRYYEQYF
TRBV28 | . | CASRSLHRGGYGYTF
TRBV28 | . | CASSFPLYNEQYF
TRBV4-2 | . | CASSPPTKRGEKLFF
TRBV13 | . | CASTVAQTNEQFF
TRBV5-8 | . | CASSLYRGQGDSSPLHF
TRBV12-3/TRBV12-4 | once | CASSFQGPSYEQYF
TRBV6-6 | . | CASSYRASGLQETQYF
TRBV11-2 | . | CASLPIAKYNEQYF
TRBV12-3/TRBV12-4 | . | CASRPTSGRDNEQFF
TRBV5-1 | . | CASSLGGSTSGQFF
TRBV6-2/TRBV6-3 | . | CASRGTGPEDYYEQYF
TRBV6-2/TRBV6-3 | . | CASRRGLIYEQYF
TRBV7-2 | . | CASSPRPGTPYEQYF
TRBV5-1 | once | CASSLARGSADTQYF
TRBV3-1 | . | CASRETSGGNTQYF
TRBV6-6 | . | CASSYRARGGEKLFF
TRBV20-1 | few | CSARGGSGNEQFF
TRBV24-1 | . | CATSDPGTGMRNEQFF
TRBV29-1 | . | CSVEGSGVPDEQYF
TRBV29-1 | many | CSVEDQGADTQYF
TRBV4-3 | . | CASSQDRDYYNEQFF
TRBV7-9 | . | CASTRLAGPYNEQFF
TRBV20-1 | . | CSARSRWVKETQYF
TRBV6-1 | . | CASSDSGPPDTQYF
TRBV12-3/TRBV12-4 | . | CASDVRGHNEQFF
TRBV5-1 | . | CASRGGTYEQYF
TRBV7-6 | . | CASSFNRAADNSPLHF
TRBV28 | . | CASSFRARGENTEAFF
TRBV5-4 | many | CASSPGESNYGYTF
TRBV5-1 | . | CASSQDGPNQETQYF
TRBV27 | . | CASSRRDLEPNEQFF